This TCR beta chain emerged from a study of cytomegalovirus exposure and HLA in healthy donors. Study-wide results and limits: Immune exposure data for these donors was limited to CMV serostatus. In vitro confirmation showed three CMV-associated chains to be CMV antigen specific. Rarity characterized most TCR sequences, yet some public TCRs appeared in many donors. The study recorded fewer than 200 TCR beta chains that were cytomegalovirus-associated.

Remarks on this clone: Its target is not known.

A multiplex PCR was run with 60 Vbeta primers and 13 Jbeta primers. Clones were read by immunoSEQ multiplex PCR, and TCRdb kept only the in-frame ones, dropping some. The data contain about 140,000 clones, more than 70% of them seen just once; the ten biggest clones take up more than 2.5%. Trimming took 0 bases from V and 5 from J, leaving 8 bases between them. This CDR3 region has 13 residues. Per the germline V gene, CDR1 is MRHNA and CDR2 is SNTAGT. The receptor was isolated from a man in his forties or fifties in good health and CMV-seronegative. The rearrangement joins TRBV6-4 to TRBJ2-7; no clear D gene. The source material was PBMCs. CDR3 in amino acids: CASSDSRSDEQYF. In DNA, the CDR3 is TGTGCCAGCAGTGACTCACGGTCGGACGAGCAGTACTTC.